This TCR beta chain is drawn from a study of cytomegalovirus exposure and HLA in healthy donors. Points from the study as a whole: Later on, analysis showed that most CMV-associated TCR beta chains appeared to be HLA-restricted. Rarity marked most TCR sequences, yet some public TCRs occurred in many donors. It was reported that the classifier diagnosed cytomegalovirus status with high specificity and sensitivity in both the original and validation cohorts. Later genetic work tied a missense DCLRE1C variant to beta-chain V and J trimming.

CDR3 length: 13 residues. Germline V CDR1 and CDR2: MGHRA, YSYEKL. Trimming removed 4 bases from V and 4 bases from J, with 5 bases in between. Details on this clone: What it binds is not known.

Use of 60 Vbeta and 13 Jbeta primers characterized the PCR. The protocol was immunoSEQ multiplex PCR, while the TCRdb copy is restricted to in-frame clones and leaves out a portion. In the table there are some 120,000 clones, 76% of which are singletons. Sequencing was done on a sample of PBMCs. The chain uses TRBV4-1 and TRBJ1-6; D might be TRBD1 (5 bases). The sequence derives from a woman in her thirties or forties in good health and CMV-seropositive. CDR3 in DNA: TGCGCCAGCAGCCCAGGGTATAATTCACCCCTCCACTTT. It codes for CASSPGYNSPLHF.